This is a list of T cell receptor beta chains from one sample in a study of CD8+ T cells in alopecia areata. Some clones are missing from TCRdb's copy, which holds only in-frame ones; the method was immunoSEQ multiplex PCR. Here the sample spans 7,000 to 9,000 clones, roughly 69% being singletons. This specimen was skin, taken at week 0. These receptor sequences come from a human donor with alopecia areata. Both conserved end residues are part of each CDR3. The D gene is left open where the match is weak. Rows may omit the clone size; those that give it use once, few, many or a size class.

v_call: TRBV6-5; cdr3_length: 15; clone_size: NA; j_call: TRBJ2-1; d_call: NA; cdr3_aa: CASRSGTATYNEQFF; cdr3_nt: TGTGCCAGCAGGTCCGGGACGGCGACCTACAATGAGCAGTTCTTC
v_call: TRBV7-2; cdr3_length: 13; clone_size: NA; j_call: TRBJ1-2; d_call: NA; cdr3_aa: CASSDQANYGYTF; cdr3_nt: TGTGCCAGCAGCGATCAAGCTAACTATGGCTACACCTTC
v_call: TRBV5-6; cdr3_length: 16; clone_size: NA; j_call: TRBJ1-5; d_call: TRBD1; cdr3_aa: CASSLRGQGAFQPQHF; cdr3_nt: TGTGCCAGCAGCTTGAGGGGCCAGGGGGCGTTTCAGCCCCAGCATTTT
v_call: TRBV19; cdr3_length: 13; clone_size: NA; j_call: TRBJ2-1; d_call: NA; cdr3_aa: CASSVGVKNEQFF; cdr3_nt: TGTGCCAGTAGTGTGGGGGTTAAGAATGAGCAGTTCTTC
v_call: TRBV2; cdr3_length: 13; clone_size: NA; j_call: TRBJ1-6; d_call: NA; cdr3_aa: CASVGDTNSPLHF; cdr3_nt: TGTGCCAGCGTGGGGGATACTAATTCACCCCTCCACTTT
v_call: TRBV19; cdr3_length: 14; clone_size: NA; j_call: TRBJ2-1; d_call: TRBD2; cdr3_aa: CASSKPPGGNEQFF; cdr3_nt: TGTGCCAGTAGTAAACCCCCGGGGGGGAATGAGCAGTTCTTC
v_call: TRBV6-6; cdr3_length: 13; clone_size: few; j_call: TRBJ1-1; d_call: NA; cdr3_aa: CASSFAGNTEAFF; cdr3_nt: TGTGCCAGCAGTTTCGCAGGGAACACTGAAGCTTTCTTT
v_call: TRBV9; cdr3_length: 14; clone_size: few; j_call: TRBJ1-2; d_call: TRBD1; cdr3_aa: CASSTGTGYEGYTF; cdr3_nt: TGTGCCAGCAGTACCGGGACAGGGTATGAAGGCTACACCTTC
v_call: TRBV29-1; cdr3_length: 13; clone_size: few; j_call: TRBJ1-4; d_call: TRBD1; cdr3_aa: CSVATGDREKLFF; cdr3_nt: TGCAGCGTTGCCACAGGGGACAGGGAAAAACTGTTTTTT
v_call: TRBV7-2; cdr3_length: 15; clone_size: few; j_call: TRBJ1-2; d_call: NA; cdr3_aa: CASSLVYNSNYGYTF; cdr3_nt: TGTGCCAGCAGCTTAGTTTACAATTCTAACTATGGCTACACCTTC
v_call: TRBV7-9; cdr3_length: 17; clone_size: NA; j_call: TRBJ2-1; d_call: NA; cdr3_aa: CASSLARTAPNVGEQFF; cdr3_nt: TGTGCCAGCAGCTTAGCTCGGACAGCCCCAAATGTGGGAGAGCAGTTCTTC
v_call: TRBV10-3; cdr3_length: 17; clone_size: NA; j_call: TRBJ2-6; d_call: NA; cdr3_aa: CAISPLPCQSRANVLTF; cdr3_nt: TGTGCCATCAGTCCCCTCCCCTGTCAAAGTCGGGCCAACGTCCTGACTTTC
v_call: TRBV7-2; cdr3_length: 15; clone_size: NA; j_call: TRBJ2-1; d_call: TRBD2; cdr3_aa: CASSTSGVGYNEQFF; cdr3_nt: TGTGCCAGCAGCACAAGCGGGGTTGGCTACAATGAGCAGTTCTTC
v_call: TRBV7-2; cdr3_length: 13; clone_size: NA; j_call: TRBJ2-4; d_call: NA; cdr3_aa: CASSAFPSDIQYF; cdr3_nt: TGTGCCAGCTCAGCTTTCCCCTCGGACATTCAGTACTTC
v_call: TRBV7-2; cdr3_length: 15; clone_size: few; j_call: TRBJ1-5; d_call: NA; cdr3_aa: CASSLNQGSNQPQHF; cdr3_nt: TGTGCCAGCAGCTTAAACCAGGGGAGCAATCAGCCCCAGCATTTT
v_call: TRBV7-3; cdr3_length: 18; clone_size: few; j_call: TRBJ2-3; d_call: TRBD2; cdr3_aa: CASSSGLAGGQRTDTQYF; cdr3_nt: TGTGCCAGCAGCTCGGGACTAGCGGGGGGCCAACGCACAGATACGCAGTATTTT
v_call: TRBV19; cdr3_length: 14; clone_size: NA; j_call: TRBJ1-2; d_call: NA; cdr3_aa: CASSLRRQDYGYTF; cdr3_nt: TGTGCCAGTAGTTTAAGACGGCAAGACTATGGCTACACCTTC
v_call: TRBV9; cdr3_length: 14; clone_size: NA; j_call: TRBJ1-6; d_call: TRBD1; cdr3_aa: CASSVGTGDSPLHF; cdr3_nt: TGTGCCAGCAGCGTAGGAACAGGGGATTCACCCCTCCACTTT
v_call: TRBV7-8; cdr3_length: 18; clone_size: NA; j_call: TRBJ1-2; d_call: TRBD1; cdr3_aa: CASSLVSPGTDVLYGYTF; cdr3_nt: TGTGCCAGCAGCTTAGTTTCCCCCGGGACAGATGTTCTCTATGGCTACACCTTC
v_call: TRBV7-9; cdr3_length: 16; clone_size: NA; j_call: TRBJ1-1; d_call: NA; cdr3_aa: CASSLGGFRFGEEAFF; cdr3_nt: TGTGCCAGCAGCTTAGGGGGGTTCCGGTTCGGGGAGGAAGCTTTCTTT
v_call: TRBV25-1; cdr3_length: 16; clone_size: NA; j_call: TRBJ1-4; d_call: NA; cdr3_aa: CASSPQDSPRNEKPFF; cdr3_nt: TGTGCCAGCAGTCCCCAGGACAGCCCTAGGAATGAAAAACCGTTTTTT
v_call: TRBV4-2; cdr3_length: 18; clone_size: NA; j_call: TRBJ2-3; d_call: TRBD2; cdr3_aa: CASSPSGAGGAGEDTQYF; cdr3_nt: TGTGCCAGCAGCCCGTCTGGTGCGGGGGGGGCCGGTGAAGATACGCAGTATTTT
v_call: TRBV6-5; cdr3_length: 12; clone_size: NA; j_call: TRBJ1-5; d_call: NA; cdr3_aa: CASTGGNQPQHF; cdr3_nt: TGTGCCAGCACCGGCGGCAATCAGCCCCAGCATTTT
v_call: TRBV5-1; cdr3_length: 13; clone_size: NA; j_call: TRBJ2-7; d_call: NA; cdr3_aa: CASSSGNTYEQYF; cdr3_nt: TGCGCCAGCAGCTCCGGAAACACCTACGAGCAGTACTTC
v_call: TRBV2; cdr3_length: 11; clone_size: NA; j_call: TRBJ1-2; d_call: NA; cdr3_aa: CASSELYGYTF; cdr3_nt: TGTGCCAGCAGTGAATTATATGGCTACACCTTC
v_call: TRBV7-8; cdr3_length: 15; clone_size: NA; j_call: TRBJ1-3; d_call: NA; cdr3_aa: CASSLPGQYGNTIYF; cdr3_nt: TGTGCCAGCAGCTTACCCGGACAGTACGGAAACACCATATATTTT
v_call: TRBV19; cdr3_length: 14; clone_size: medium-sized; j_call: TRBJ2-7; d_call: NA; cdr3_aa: CASSIKGGRYEQYF; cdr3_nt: TGTGCCAGTAGTATCAAGGGGGGCAGGTACGAGCAGTACTTC
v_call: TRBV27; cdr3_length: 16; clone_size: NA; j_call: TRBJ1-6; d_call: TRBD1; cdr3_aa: CASSLSGQAPNSPLHF; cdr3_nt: TGTGCCAGCAGTTTATCCGGACAGGCACCTAATTCGCCCCTCCACTTT
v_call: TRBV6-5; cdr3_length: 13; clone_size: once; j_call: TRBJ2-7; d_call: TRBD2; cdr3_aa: CASSYSGGGRPYF; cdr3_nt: TGTGCCAGCAGTTACTCGGGCGGGGGGCGCCCCTACTTC
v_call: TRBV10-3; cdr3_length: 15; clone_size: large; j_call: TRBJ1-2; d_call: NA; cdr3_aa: CATGGRAPANYGYTF; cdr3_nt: TGTGCCACCGGTGGGAGGGCCCCAGCTAACTATGGCTACACCTTC
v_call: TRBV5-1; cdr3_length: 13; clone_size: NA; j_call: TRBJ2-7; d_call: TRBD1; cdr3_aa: CASKLRDSYEQYF; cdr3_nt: TGCGCCAGCAAGCTACGGGACAGCTACGAGCAGTACTTC
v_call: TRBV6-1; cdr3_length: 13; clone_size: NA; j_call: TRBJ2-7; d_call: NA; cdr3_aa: CASSEGWGYEQYF; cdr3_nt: TGTGCCAGCAGTGAAGGCTGGGGCTACGAGCAGTACTTC
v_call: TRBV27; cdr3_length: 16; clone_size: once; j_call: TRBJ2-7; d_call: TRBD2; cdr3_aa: CASSSPSGLASYEQYF; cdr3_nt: TGTGCCAGCAGTTCGCCCTCAGGACTAGCCTCCTACGAGCAGTACTTC
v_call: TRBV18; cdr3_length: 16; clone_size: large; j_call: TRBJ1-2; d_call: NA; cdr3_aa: CASSPGGRGINYGYTF; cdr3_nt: TGTGCCAGCTCACCGGGTGGAAGGGGCATAAACTATGGCTACACCTTC
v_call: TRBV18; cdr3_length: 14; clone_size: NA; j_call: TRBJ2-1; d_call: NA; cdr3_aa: CASSPFGQAGIQFF; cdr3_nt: TGTGCCAGCTCACCTTTCGGACAGGCGGGGATTCAGTTCTTC
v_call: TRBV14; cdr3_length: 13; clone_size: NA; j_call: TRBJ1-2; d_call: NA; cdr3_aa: CASSPIRGYGYTF; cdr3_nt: TGTGCCAGCAGCCCCATTAGGGGCTATGGCTACACCTTC
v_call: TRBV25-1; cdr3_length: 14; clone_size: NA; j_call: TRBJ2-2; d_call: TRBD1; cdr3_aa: CASSEQGDTGELFF; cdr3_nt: TGTGCCAGCAGTGAACAGGGGGACACCGGGGAGCTGTTTTTT
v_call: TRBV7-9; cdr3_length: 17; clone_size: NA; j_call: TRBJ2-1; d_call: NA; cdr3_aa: CASSLVAAGSGYNEQFF; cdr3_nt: TGTGCCAGCAGCTTAGTGGCCGCAGGGAGTGGATACAATGAGCAGTTCTTC
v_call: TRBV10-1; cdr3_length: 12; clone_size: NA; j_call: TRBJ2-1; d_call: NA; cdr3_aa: CASSGYVGEQFF; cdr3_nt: TGCGCCAGCAGTGGTTATGTGGGTGAGCAGTTCTTC
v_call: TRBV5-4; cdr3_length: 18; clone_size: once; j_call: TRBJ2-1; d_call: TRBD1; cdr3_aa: CASSLPPRGGLHTNEQFF; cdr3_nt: TGTGCCAGCAGCTTACCGCCTAGAGGGGGCCTACACACAAATGAGCAGTTCTTC
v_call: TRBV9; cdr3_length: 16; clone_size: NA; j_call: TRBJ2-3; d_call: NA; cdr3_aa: CASSRGTGRTTDTQYF; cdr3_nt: TGTGCCAGCAGTCGGGGGACGGGACGGACAACAGATACGCAGTATTTT
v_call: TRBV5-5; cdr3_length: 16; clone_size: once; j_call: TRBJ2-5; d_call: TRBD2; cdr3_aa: CASSSKTAGYQETQYF; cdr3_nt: TGTGCCAGCAGCTCTAAGACAGCGGGGTACCAAGAGACCCAGTACTTC
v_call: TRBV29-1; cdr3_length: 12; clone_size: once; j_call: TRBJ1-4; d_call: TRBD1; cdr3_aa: CSAVRGNEKLFF; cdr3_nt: TGCAGCGCCGTCAGGGGGAATGAAAAACTGTTTTTT
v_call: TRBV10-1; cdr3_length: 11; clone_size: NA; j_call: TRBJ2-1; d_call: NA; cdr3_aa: CASSPGTEQFF; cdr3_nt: TGCGCCAGCAGTCCGGGCACTGAGCAGTTCTTC
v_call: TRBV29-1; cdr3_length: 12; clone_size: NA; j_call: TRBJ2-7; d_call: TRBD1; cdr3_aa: CSIIGTGYEQYF; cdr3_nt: TGCAGCATAATTGGGACAGGGTACGAGCAGTACTTC
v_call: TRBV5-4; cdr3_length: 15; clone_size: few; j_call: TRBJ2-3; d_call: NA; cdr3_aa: CASSPPMAGTDTQYF; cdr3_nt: TGTGCCAGCAGCCCCCCGATGGCGGGGACAGATACGCAGTATTTT
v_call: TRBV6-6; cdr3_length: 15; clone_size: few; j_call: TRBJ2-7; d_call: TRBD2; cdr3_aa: CASSQRTSGHYEQYF; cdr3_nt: TGTGCCAGCAGTCAACGGACTAGCGGCCACTACGAGCAGTACTTC
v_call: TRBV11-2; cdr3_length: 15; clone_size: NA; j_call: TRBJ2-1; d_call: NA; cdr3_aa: CASSQPSDPGNEQFF; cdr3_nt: TGTGCCAGCAGCCAACCCTCGGACCCGGGCAATGAGCAGTTCTTC